Listed below are T cell receptor beta chains from one sample, sequenced in a study of breast tumors, draining lymph nodes, adjacent tissues. TCRdb reanalysed the multiplex PCR reads using MiXCR and keeps one entry per CDR3 protein. Here the sample spans roughly 14,000 distinct CDR3 sequences, around 57% being singletons. Sequencing input: tumor-adjacent breast tissue. Receptor source: a female donor with breast cancer. Some clones in this sample may be carry-over from other donors' samples. Each CDR3 is given without its conserved first and last residue. Fields, in order: D gene, J gene, V gene, CDR3 protein. A D gene is named only where the DNA matches it firmly.

>-|TRBJ1-2|TRBV27
ASSLRGIYGYT
>TRBD2|TRBJ2-7|TRBV20-1
SAPRRTSGTYEQY
>TRBD2|TRBJ2-1|TRBV5-5
ASSFGTSGTEQF
>-|TRBJ2-2|TRBV14
ASRSIAEGSEELF
>-|TRBJ2-1|TRBV7-8
ASSQELARGPYNEQF
>-|TRBJ1-2|TRBV20-1
SAREGLSPVNYGYT
>-|TRBJ1-2|TRBV5-1
ASSGVGYGYT
>-|TRBJ2-7|TRBV7-2
ASSCAAGEEY
>-|TRBJ2-2|TRBV5-4
ASSLDRVSTGELF
>-|TRBJ2-3|TRBV11-3
ASSLGIRGDTQY
>TRBD2|TRBJ2-1|TRBV5-4
ASSLSSGKDYERF
>TRBD2|TRBJ2-4|TRBV28
FEASGNGNIQY
>-|TRBJ2-1|TRBV19
ASRSEGFYNEQF
>-|TRBJ2-4|TRBV5-5
ASSGLWTLAKNIQY
>-|TRBJ1-2|TRBV2
ASAGTGFYGYT
>-|TRBJ2-7|TRBV20-1
SAIRARASGEQY
>-|TRBJ1-3|TRBV9
ASSADPQNTIY
>-|TRBJ2-2|TRBV5-8
ASSDRDATGELF
>-|TRBJ1-2|TRBV5-1
ASSRDSYGYT
>-|TRBJ2-6|TRBV9
ASSPTGHSGANVLT
>TRBD2|TRBJ2-7|TRBV11-3
ASSSRTSGSEEQY
>-|TRBJ2-2|TRBV6-6
ASSQDSNTGELF
>-|TRBJ2-1|TRBV19
ASSLGWGHNYNEQF
>TRBD1|TRBJ2-1|TRBV29-1
SVASPGQGANEQF
>-|TRBJ2-7|TRBV12-3/TRBV12-4
ASSLSVHEQY
>TRBD2|TRBJ2-7|TRBV6-4
ASKAMGTSGGAYEQY
>-|TRBJ1-2|TRBV10-3
AISDLGLYGYT
>TRBD2|TRBJ2-3|TRBV20-1
SARGGLAGERATQY
>TRBD2|TRBJ2-3|TRBV10-1
ASSEGRVAGRADTQY
>TRBD1|TRBJ2-7|TRBV7-3
ASSSGTATYEQY
>-|TRBJ2-1|TRBV11-2
ASSPDISYNEQF
>TRBD2|TRBJ2-1|TRBV20-1
SARTTSGSPGGQF
>-|TRBJ1-2|TRBV7-9
ASSLGPVYT
>-|TRBJ1-5|TRBV19
ASSTGRLRDNQPQH
>TRBD1|TRBJ1-2|TRBV9
ASSLTGRNGYT
>TRBD1|TRBJ1-3|TRBV7-9
ASSLMTGGTGNTIY